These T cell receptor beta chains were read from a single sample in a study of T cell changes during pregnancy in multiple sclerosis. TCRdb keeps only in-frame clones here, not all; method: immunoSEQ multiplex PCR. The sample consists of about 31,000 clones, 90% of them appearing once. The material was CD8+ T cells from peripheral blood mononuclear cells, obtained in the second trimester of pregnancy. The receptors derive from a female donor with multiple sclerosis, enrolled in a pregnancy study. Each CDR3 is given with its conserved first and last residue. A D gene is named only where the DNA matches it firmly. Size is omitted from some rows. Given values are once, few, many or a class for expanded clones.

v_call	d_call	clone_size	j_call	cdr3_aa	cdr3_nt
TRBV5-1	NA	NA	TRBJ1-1	CASSLEGESTEAFF	TGCGCCAGCAGCTTGGAAGGGGAAAGTACTGAAGCTTTCTTT
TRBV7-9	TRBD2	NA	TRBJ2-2	CGGASGNTGELFF	TGTGGAGGGGCTAGCGGGAACACCGGGGAGCTGTTTTTT
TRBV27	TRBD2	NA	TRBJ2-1	CASSLSTGTSQNEQFF	TGTGCCAGCAGTTTATCGACCGGGACTAGTCAAAATGAGCAGTTCTTC
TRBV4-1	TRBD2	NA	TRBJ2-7	CASSRTSVVYEQYF	TGCGCCAGCAGCCGAACTAGCGTAGTCTACGAGCAGTACTTC
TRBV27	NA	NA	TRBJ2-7	CASSFRQTTYEQYF	TGTGCCAGCAGTTTTAGACAAACCACCTACGAGCAGTACTTC
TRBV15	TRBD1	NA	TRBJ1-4	CATSRETGATNEKLFF	TGTGCCACCAGCAGAGAAACAGGGGCAACTAATGAAAAACTGTTTTTT
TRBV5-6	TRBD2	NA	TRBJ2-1	CASSLDSQREGYNEQFF	TGTGCCAGCAGCTTGGACTCCCAGCGGGAGGGCTACAATGAGCAGTTCTTC
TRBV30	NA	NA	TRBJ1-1	CACGEGNTEAFF	TGTGCCTGTGGGGAGGGGAACACTGAAGCTTTCTTT
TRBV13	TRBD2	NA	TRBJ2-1	CASSARGGRDEQFF	TGTGCCAGCAGCGCCCGCGGCGGGAGGGATGAGCAGTTCTTC
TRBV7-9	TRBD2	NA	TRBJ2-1	CASSDWVVAGDNEQFF	TGTGCCAGCAGCGATTGGGTAGTAGCGGGAGACAATGAGCAGTTCTTC
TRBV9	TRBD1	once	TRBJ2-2	CASSATGGLNTGELFF	TGTGCCAGCAGCGCTACAGGGGGCCTGAACACCGGGGAGCTGTTTTTT
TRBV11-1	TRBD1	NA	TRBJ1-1	CASSFRTGSNTEAFF	TGTGCCAGCAGCTTCCGGACAGGTTCGAACACTGAAGCTTTCTTT
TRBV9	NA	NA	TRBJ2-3	CASQDTSTDTQYF	TGTGCCAGCCAGGACACTAGCACAGATACGCAGTATTTT
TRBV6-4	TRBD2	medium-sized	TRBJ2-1	CASSDSSGSYNEQFF	TGTGCCAGCAGTGACTCTAGCGGGAGTTACAATGAGCAGTTCTTC
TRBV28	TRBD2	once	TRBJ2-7	CASRASGDYEQYF	TGTGCCAGCAGAGCTAGCGGCGACTACGAGCAGTACTTC
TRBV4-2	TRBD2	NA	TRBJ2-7	CASSQESGRMSYEQYF	TGTGCCAGCAGCCAGGAAAGCGGGAGGATGTCCTACGAGCAGTACTTC
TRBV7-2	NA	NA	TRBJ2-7	CASSLAQGTVYEQYF	TGTGCCAGCAGCTTAGCTCAGGGGACCGTCTACGAGCAGTACTTC
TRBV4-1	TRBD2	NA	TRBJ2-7	CASSQTLAGFYEQYF	TGCGCCAGCAGCCAAACACTAGCGGGGTTCTACGAGCAGTACTTC
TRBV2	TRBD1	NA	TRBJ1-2	CASSHIDRDYGYTF	TGTGCCAGCAGTCATATCGACAGGGACTATGGCTACACCTTC
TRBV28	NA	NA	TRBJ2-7	CASTGDTRSYEQYF	TGTGCCAGCACCGGGGACACCAGATCCTACGAGCAGTACTTC
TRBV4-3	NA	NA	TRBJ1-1	CASSQDMNTEAFF	TGCGCCAGCAGCCAAGATATGAACACTGAAGCTTTCTTT
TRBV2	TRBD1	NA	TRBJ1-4	CASIPGQEMYEKLFF	TGTGCCAGCATTCCGGGACAGGAAATGTATGAAAAACTGTTTTTT
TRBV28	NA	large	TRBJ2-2	CASRPSLVENTGELFF	TGTGCCAGCAGGCCGTCGCTAGTGGAGAACACCGGGGAGCTGTTTTTT
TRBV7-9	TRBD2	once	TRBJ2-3	CASSLSSEEAGVKYF	TGTGCCAGCAGCTTATCGTCTGAGGAAGCGGGAGTCAAATATTTT
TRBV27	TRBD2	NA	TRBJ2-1	CASSFMPSGRDEQFF	TGTGCCAGCAGTTTTATGCCTAGCGGGAGGGATGAGCAGTTCTTC
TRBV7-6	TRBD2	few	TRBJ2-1	CASSLLAGPDEQFF	TGTGCCAGCAGCTTGTTAGCGGGACCCGATGAGCAGTTCTTC
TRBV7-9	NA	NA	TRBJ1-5	CASSLDSSNQPQHF	TGTGCCAGCAGCCTGGACAGTAGCAATCAGCCCCAGCATTTT
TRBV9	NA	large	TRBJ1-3	CASSVDRGNTIYF	TGTGCCAGCAGCGTAGACAGGGGAAACACCATATATTTT
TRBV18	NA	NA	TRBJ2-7	CASSPPVGDEQYF	TGTGCCAGCTCACCACCGGTAGGGGACGAGCAGTACTTC
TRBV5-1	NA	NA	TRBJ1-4	CASSLAGTSGEKLFF	TGCGCCAGCAGCTTGGCCGGGACATCAGGCGAAAAACTGTTTTTT